Following are 2 T cell receptor beta chains from one sample sequenced in a study of T cell repertoires in cytomegalovirus infection. TCRdb passed the reads through MiXCR, listing each CDR3 protein once. The sample includes 150,000 to 200,000 distinct CDR3 sequences, 17% seen only once; the top ten take under 20%. The specimen was CD8+ T cells from PBMCs. The receptors were gathered from a human donor in good health (CMV status not recorded). Some clones in this sample may be carry-over from other donors' samples.

The chain combines TRBV20-1 with TRBJ2-3, with D possibly matching TRBD2 (5 bases). Germline-derived CDR1 and CDR2 are DFQATT and SNEGSKA (reference sequence). V shed 2 bases and J shed 4 bases, with 16 bases lying between them. The CDR3 contains 15 residues. The CDR3 loop reads CSARPAPGSSDTQYF. In DNA form, the CDR3 reads TGCAGTGCTAGACCCGCCCCGGGATCTTCAGATACGCAGTATTTT.

J is TRBJ2-1 and V is TRBV7-9; TRBD2 is a possible D gene (6 bases). This CDR3 has 13 residues. V lost 7 bases, J lost 9 bases, and 16 bases lay in between. The germline gives CDR1 SEHNR, CDR2 FQNEAQ (reference sequence). Here the CDR3 DNA reads TGTGCCAGCACAAGTGGGGGGACCGGTGAGCAGTTCTTC. Protein: CASTSGGTGEQFF.